This T cell receptor beta chain originates from a study of cytomegalovirus exposure and HLA in healthy donors. The study ran its PCR with 60 Vbeta and 13 Jbeta primers. TCRdb's table, derived via immunoSEQ multiplex PCR, lists solely in-frame clones and lacks some. The table gives under 200,000 clones; the top ten clones make up 0.79% of it. This CDR3 is 14 amino acids long. Looked up from germline, CDR1 is SNHLY and CDR2 is FYNNEI. Between the trimmed V and J ends, which lost 7 bases and 0 bases, there was a span of 10 bases. Notes on the study in general: At a 0.05 false discovery rate, a later analysis found around 15,000 TCR beta sequences to be associated with HLA alleles. A later analysis reported that several of the most significant clusters appeared to be linked to common viral pathogens, among them Epstein-Barr virus.

A note on this clone: The antigen is not known.

The sequenced material came from PBMCs. The clonotype comes from a woman between 18 and 29 years old in good health and CMV-seropositive. The J gene is TRBJ1-5, the V gene TRBV2, with D unresolved. The CDR3 DNA is TGTGCCAGCACAAAGGAGGCTAGCAATCAGCCCCAGCATTTT. Translation: CASTKEASNQPQHF.